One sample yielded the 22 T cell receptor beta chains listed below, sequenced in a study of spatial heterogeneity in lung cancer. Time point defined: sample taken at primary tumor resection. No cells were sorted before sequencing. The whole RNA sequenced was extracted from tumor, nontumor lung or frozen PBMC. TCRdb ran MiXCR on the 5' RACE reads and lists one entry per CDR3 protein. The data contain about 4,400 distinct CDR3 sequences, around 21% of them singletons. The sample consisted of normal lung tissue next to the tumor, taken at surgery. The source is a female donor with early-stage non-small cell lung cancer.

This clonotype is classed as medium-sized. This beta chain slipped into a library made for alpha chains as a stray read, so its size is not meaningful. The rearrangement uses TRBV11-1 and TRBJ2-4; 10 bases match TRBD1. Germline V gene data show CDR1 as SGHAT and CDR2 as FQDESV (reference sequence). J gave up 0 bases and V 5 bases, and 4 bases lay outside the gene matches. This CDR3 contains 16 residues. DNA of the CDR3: TGTGCCAGCAGCCCTCGACAGGGGGCAGCCAAAAACATTCAGTACTTC. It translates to CASSPRQGAAKNIQYF.

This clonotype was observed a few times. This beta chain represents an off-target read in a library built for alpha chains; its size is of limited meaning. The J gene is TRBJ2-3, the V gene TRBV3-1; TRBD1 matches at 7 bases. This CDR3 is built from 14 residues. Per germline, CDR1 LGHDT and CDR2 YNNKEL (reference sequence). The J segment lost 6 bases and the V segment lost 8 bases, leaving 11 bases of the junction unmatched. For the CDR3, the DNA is TGTGCCAGCTATCTGGGAGACAGGGCTGATACGCAGTATTTT. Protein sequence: CASYLGDRADTQYF.

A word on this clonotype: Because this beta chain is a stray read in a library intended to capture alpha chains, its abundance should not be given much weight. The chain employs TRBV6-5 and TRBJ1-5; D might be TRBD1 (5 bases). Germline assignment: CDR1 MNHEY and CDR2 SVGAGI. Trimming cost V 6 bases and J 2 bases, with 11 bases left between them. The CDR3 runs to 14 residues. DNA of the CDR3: TGTGCCAGCAGGCCGGGGGGGGGCAATCAGCCCCAGCATTTT. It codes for CASRPGGGNQPQHF.

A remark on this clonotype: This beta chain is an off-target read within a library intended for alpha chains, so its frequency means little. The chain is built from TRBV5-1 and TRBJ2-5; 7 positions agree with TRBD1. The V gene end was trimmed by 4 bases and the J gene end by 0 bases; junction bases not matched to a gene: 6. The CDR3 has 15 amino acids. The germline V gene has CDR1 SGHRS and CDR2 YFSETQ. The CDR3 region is CASSTRDRDQETQYF. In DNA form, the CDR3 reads TGCGCCAGCAGCACTCGGGACAGAGACCAAGAGACCCAGTACTTC.

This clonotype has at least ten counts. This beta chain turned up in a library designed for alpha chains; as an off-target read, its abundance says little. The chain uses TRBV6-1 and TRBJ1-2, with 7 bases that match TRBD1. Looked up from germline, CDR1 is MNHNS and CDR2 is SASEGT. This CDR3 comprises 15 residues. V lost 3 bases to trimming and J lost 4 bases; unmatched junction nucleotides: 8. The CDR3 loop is CASSDRAGQSYGYTF. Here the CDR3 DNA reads TGTGCCAGCAGTGATAGAGCGGGACAGTCCTATGGCTACACCTTC.

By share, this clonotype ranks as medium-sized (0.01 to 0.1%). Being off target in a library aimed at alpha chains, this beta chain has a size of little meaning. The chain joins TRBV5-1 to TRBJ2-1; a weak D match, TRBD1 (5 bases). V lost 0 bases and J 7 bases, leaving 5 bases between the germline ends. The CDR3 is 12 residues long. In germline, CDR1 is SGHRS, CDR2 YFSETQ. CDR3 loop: CASSLGQNEQFF. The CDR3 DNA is TGCGCCAGCAGCTTGGGACAGAATGAGCAGTTCTTC.

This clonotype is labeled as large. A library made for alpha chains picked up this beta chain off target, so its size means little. In DNA form, the CDR3 reads TGTGCCAGCAGTTCGCACTCTGACAGGGAAGGCCAAAACATTCAGTACTTC. Its protein product is CASSSHSDREGQNIQYF. The chain has TRBV28 and TRBJ2-4; 7 bases line up with TRBD1. The CDR3 length is 17 residues. After removal of 4 bases from V and 5 bases from J, the junction contained 14 bases not matched to a gene. Per germline, CDR1 MDHEN and CDR2 SYDVKM.

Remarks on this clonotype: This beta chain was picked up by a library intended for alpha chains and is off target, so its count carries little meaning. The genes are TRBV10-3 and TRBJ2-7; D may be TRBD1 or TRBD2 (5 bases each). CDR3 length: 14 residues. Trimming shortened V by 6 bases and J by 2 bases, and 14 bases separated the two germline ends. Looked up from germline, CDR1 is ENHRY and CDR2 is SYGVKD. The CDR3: CAIRGEGLTYEQYF. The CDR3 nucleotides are TGTGCCATCAGGGGGGAAGGGCTGACCTACGAGCAGTACTTC.

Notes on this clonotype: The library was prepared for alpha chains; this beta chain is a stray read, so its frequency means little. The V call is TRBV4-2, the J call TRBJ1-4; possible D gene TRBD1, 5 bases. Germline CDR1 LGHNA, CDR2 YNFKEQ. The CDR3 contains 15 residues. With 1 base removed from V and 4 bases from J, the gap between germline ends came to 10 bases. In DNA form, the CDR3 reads TGTGCCAGCAGCCAAGCGGGAGGGGATAATGAAAAACTGTTTTTT. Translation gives CASSQAGGDNEKLFF.

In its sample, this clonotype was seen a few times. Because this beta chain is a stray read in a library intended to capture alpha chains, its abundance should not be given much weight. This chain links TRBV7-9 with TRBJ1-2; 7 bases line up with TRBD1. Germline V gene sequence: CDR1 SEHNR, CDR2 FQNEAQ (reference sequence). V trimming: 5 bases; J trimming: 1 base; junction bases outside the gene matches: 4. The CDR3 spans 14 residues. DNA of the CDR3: TGTGCCAGCAGCCCATGGGACAGTAACTATGGCTACACCTTC. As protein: CASSPWDSNYGYTF.

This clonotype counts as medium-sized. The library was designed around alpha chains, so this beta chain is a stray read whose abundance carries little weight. The chain's CDR3 is CSVGARETQYF. The CDR3 DNA reads TGCAGCGTAGGGGCGCGGGAGACCCAGTACTTC. This chain connects TRBV29-1 to TRBJ2-5; D is perhaps TRBD1 (5 bases). V lost 6 bases and J 5 bases, leaving 10 bases between the germline ends. Germline lookup yields CDR1 SQVTM and CDR2 ANQGSEA. This CDR3 spans 11 amino acids. The full variable domain, with the rest looked up from reference TRBV29-1 and TRBJ2-5, is SAVISQKPSRDICQRGTSLTIQCQVDSQVTMMFWYRQQPGQSLTLIATANQGSEATYESGFVIDKFPISRPNLTFSTLTVSNMSPEDSSIYLCSVGARETQYFGPGTRLLVL.

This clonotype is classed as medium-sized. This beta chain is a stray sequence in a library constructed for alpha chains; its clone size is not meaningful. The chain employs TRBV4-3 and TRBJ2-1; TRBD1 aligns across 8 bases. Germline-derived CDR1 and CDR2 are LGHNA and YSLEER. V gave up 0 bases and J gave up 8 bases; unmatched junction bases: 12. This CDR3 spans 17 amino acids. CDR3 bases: TGCGCCAGCAGCCAAGATACCACAGGGGGAGGTGTCTATGAGCAGTTCTTC. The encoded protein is CASSQDTTGGGVYEQFF.

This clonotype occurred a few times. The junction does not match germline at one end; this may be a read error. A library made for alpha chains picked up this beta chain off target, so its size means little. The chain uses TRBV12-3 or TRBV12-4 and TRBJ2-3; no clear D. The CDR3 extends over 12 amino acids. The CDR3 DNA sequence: TGTGCCAGCAGCTTAGCCGCAGATACGCAGTATTTT. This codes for CASSLAADTQYF.

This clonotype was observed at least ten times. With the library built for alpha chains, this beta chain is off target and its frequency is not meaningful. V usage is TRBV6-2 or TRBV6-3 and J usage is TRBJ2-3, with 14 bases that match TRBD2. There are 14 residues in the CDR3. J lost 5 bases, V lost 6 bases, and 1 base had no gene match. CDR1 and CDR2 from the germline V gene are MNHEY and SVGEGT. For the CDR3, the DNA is TGTGCCAGCAGGACTAGCGGGAGGGGAGATACGCAGTATTTT. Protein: CASRTSGRGDTQYF.

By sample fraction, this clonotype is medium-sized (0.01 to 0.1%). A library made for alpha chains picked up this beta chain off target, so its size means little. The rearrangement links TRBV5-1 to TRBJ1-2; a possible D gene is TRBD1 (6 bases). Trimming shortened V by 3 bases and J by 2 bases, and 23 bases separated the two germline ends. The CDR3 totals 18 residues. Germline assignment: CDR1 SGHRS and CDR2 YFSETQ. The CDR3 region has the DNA TGCGCCAGCAGCTCCGGACAGCCCGGGGGTTTATCGAACTATGGCTACACCTTC. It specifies CASSSGQPGGLSNYGYTF.

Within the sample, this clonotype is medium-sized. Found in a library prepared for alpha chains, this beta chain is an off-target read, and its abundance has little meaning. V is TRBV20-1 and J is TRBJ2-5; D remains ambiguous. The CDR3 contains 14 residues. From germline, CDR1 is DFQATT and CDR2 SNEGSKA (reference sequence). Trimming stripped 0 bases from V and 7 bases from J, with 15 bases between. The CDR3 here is CSAREERPSGTQYF. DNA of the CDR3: TGCAGTGCTAGAGAAGAAAGGCCTTCGGGGACCCAGTACTTC.

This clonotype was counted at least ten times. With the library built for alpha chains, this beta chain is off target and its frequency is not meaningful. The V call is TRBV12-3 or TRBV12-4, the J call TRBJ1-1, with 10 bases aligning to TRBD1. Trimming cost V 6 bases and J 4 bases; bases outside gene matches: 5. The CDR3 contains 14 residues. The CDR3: CASRTGGKGTEAFF. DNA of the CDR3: TGTGCCAGCAGGACAGGGGGCAAGGGCACTGAAGCTTTCTTT.

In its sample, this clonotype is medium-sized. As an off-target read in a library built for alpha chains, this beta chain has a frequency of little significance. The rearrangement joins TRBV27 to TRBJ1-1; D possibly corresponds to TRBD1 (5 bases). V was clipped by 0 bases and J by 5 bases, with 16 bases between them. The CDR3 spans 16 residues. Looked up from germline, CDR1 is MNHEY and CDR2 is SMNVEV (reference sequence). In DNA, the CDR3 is TGTGCCAGCAGTTTATCGCCGGGGGGTATGGAAACTGAAGCTTTCTTT. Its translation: CASSLSPGGMETEAFF.

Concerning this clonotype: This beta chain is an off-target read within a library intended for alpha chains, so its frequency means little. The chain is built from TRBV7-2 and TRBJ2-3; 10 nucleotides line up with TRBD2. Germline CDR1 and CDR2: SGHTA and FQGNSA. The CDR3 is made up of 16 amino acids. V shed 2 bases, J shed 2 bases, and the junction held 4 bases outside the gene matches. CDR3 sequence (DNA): TGTGCCAGCAGCTTATCCGGGACTAGCGACACAGATACGCAGTATTTT. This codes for CASSLSGTSDTDTQYF.

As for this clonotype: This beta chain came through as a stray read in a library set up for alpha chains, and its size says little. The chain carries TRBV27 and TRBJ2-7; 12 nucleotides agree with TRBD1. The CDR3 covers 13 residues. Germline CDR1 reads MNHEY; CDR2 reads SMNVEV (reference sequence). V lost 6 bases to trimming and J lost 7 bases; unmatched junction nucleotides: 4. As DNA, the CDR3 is TGTGCCAGCAGGGGACAGGGGGCTCGGGAGCAGTACTTC. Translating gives CASRGQGAREQYF.

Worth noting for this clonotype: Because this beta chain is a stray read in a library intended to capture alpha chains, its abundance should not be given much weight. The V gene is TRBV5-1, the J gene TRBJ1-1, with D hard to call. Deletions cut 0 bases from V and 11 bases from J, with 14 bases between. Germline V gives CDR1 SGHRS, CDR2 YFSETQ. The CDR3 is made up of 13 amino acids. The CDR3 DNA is TGCGCCAGCAGCTTGGAATTCAGGCTCGGGGCTTTCTTT. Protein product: CASSLEFRLGAFF.

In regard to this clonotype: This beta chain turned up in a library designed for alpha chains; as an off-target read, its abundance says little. The CDR3 DNA sequence: TGTGCCAGCAGCAGGGACAGGGGTGGTTACAATGAGCAGTTCTTC. Its translation is CASSRDRGGYNEQFF. The chain has TRBV7-9 and TRBJ2-1; 10 nucleotides align to TRBD1. Trimming at V came to 5 bases and at J to 4 bases, leaving 5 bases not matched to a gene. Per germline, CDR1 SEHNR and CDR2 FQNEAQ (reference sequence). CDR3 size: 15 residues.